These 25 T cell receptor beta chains share one sample of origin, sequenced in a study of CD8 T cells in ankylosing spondylitis. TCRdb used MiXCR to reprocess the 5' RACE reads, holding one entry per CDR3 protein. This sample carries about 400,000 distinct CDR3 sequences, roughly 22% of them seen once, and the ten largest clones take around 13%. The sequencing sample was made of blood, either unsorted or a sorted T cell fraction (not recorded which). Every receptor here comes from a male donor with ankylosing spondylitis or in good health (not recorded which).

The chain uses TRBV11-2 and TRBJ2-7; D gene uncertain. The CDR3 is made up of 15 amino acids. The germline V gene encodes CDR1 SGHAT and CDR2 FQNNGV. With 1 base removed from V and 0 bases from J, the gap between germline ends came to 10 bases. CDR3 protein: CASSLAPRSSYEQYF. CDR3 nucleotides: TGTGCCAGCAGCTTAGCGCCGAGAAGCTCCTACGAGCAGTACTTC. The full variable domain, with the rest looked up from reference TRBV11-2 and TRBJ2-7, is EAGVAQSPRYKIIEKRQSVAFWCNPISGHATLYWYQQILGQGPKLLIQFQNNGVVDDSQLPKDRFSAERLKGVDSTLKIQPAKLEDSAVYLCASSLAPRSSYEQYFGPGTRLTVT.

The chain uses TRBV5-1 and TRBJ2-7; 9 nucleotides agree with TRBD1. The germline CDR1 and CDR2 sequences are SGHRS and YFSETQ. The J segment lost 3 bases and the V segment lost 5 bases, leaving 3 bases of the junction unmatched. This CDR3 is built from 13 residues. This CDR3 is CASRDRGDYEQYF. In nucleotides, the CDR3 is TGCGCCAGCAGAGACAGGGGGGACTACGAGCAGTACTTC.

This sequence joins TRBV10-3 and TRBJ2-3; D is unclear. Deletions cut 3 bases from V and 4 bases from J, with 11 bases between. CDR3 size: 14 residues. Germline V gene data show CDR1 as ENHRY and CDR2 as SYGVKD. The CDR3 nucleotides read TGTGCCATCAGTGACCCGGGTGTTGCAGATACGCAGTATTTT. Translated: CAISDPGVADTQYF.

This clonotype has only a few counts. This chain joins TRBV28 and TRBJ2-1; 9 bases map to TRBD2. With 6 bases clipped from V and 4 bases from J, the junction kept 10 bases outside the gene matches. This CDR3 comprises 16 residues. CDR1 is MDHEN, CDR2 SYDVKM, per germline. CDR3: CASSSFGLASYNEQFF. CDR3 nucleotides: TGTGCCAGCAGCTCCTTCGGACTAGCGTCATACAATGAGCAGTTCTTC.

This clonotype showed up just a few times. V is TRBV27 and J is TRBJ2-2; D unclear. V was trimmed by 4 bases and J by 5 bases, leaving 17 bases between them. CDR3 length equals 16 residues. Germline CDR1 reads MNHEY; CDR2 reads SMNVEV (reference sequence). In DNA form, the CDR3 reads TGTGCCAGCAGTTCGTTCAGGCTAGGGCGGACCGGGGAGCTGTTTTTT. This translates into CASSSFRLGRTGELFF.

This clonotype was seen a handful of times. V gene TRBV30 combines with J gene TRBJ1-4; tentatively, D is TRBD1 (6 bases). From germline, CDR1 is GTSNPN and CDR2 SVGIG (reference sequence). The CDR3 sequence is 12 residues long. The CDR3 protein is CAKQGRDEKLFF. The CDR3 DNA reads TGTGCTAAACAGGGTCGTGATGAAAAACTGTTTTTT. The full variable domain, rest sourced from reference TRBV30 and TRBJ1-4, is SQTIHQWPATLVQPVGSPLSLECTVEGTSNPNLYWYRQAAGRGLQLLFYSVGIGQISSEVPQNLSASRPQDRQFILSSKKLLLSDSGFYLCAKQGRDEKLFFGSGTQLSVL.

The chain has TRBV11-2 and TRBJ1-4; D gene uncertain. Germline V lookup: CDR1 SGHAT, CDR2 FQNNGV. CDR3 length: 15 amino acids. V gave up 0 bases and J gave up 3 bases, with 8 bases separating them. In DNA form, the CDR3 reads TGTGCCAGCAGCTTAGAATGGCTCTCTAATGAAAAACTGTTTTTT. Encoded protein: CASSLEWLSNEKLFF.

The CDR3 bases are TGTGCCAGCACCACAGGGGTAGCCTCGAATGAAGATACGCAGTATTTT. Translation: CASTTGVASNEDTQYF. The chain carries TRBV7-2 and TRBJ2-3, with 7 bases that match TRBD1. The CDR3 sequence is 16 residues long. V trimming: 7 bases; J trimming: 5 bases; junction bases outside the gene matches: 15. The germline gives CDR1 SGHTA, CDR2 FQGNSA. The full variable domain, its missing parts supplied by reference TRBV7-2 and TRBJ2-3, is GAGVSQSPSNKVTEKGKDVELRCDPISGHTALYWYRQSLGQGLEFLIYFQGNSAPDKSGLPSDRFSAERTGGSVSTLTIQRTQQEDSAVYLCASTTGVASNEDTQYFGPGTRLTVL.

The chain has TRBV7-8 and TRBJ2-1; D uncertain. V lost 0 bases and J 5 bases, leaving 2 bases between the germline ends. The length of the CDR3 is 12 residues. The V gene's germline CDR1 is SGHVS and CDR2 FQNEAQ. CDR3 in DNA: TGTGCCAGCAGCTTAGCTAACAATGAGCAGTTCTTC. Its protein product is CASSLANNEQFF.

V is TRBV20-1 and J is TRBJ2-2, with D tentatively TRBD2 (6 bases). Germline loops: CDR1 DFQATT, CDR2 SNEGSKA (reference sequence). V was clipped by 6 bases and J by 3 bases, with 14 bases between them. This CDR3 has 14 residues. In DNA, the CDR3 is TGCAGTGCCTCCGATAGCGGTTACACCGGGGAGCTGTTTTTT. It specifies CSASDSGYTGELFF.

This clonotype came up many times. The CDR3 sequence is CASSDVWADTQYF. For the CDR3, the DNA is TGTGCCAGCAGTGACGTCTGGGCAGATACGCAGTATTTT. V is TRBV6-4 and J is TRBJ2-3, with D unresolved. CDR3 length: 13 residues. CDR1 and CDR2 from the germline V gene are MRHNA and SNTAGT. The V end lost 2 bases, the J end lost 4 bases, and 7 bases lay between the germline ends.

The CDR3 protein is CASSLPRGETQYF. The CDR3 DNA follows: TGTGCCAGTAGTCTCCCTAGGGGTGAGACCCAGTACTTC. The gene calls are TRBV19 and TRBJ2-5, with a possible D match to TRBD1 (5 bases). The CDR3 has 13 residues. In germline, CDR1 is LNHDA, CDR2 SQIVND (reference sequence). V lost 5 bases, J lost 5 bases, and 12 bases lay in between.

This clonotype was detected a few times. The genes are TRBV3-1 and TRBJ2-7, with D hard to call. The length of the CDR3 is 14 residues. Trimming removed 0 bases at V and 4 bases at J, with 10 bases between. CDR1 LGHDT and CDR2 YNNKEL come from the germline V gene (reference sequence). The CDR3 loop is CASSQDFLKYEQYF. The CDR3 DNA follows: TGTGCCAGCAGCCAAGACTTTCTGAAATACGAGCAGTACTTC.

This clonotype was observed a few times. The chain couples TRBV29-1 to TRBJ2-2, with D possibly TRBD2 on 6 matching bases. The CDR3 runs 12 residues. Trimming cost V 4 bases and J 5 bases, with 8 bases left between them. Germline-derived CDR1 and CDR2 are SQVTM and ANQGSEA. The CDR3 DNA sequence: TGCAGCGTTGTGGCGGGGACCGGGGAGCTGTTTTTT. Translated, it gives CSVVAGTGELFF.

V is TRBV28 and J is TRBJ2-1, with no clear D. The CDR3 is made up of 11 amino acids. The germline V gene has CDR1 MDHEN and CDR2 SYDVKM. The V and J ends lost 4 bases and 12 bases respectively, with 10 bases between them. CDR3 nucleotides: TGTGCCAGCAGTTCCCCCCAGGCGCAGTTCTTC. Translated: CASSSPQAQFF.

This clonotype was observed a handful of times. The chain combines TRBV20-1 with TRBJ2-7, with 10 bases lining up with TRBD1. V lost 5 bases to trimming and J lost 3 bases; unmatched junction nucleotides: 7. Germline V gene lookup returns CDR1 DFQATT and CDR2 SNEGSKA (reference sequence). This CDR3 comprises 14 residues. This chain's CDR3 is CSAGSRDRGYEQYF. The CDR3 coding sequence is TGCAGTGCTGGAAGCCGGGACAGGGGCTACGAGCAGTACTTC.

V usage is TRBV12-3 or TRBV12-4 and J usage is TRBJ2-1; TRBD1 matches at 7 bases. The CDR3 spans 17 residues. With 6 bases clipped from V and 9 bases from J, the junction kept 20 bases outside the gene matches. As DNA, the CDR3 is TGTGCCAGCAGCCCTGACAGGGTGAGACTCCTTTGGGCTGAGCAGTTCTTC. This gives the protein CASSPDRVRLLWAEQFF.

The chain carries TRBV4-1 and TRBJ2-3; D unresolved. Germline CDR1 reads MGHRA; CDR2 reads YSYEKL. This CDR3 is built from 17 residues. Trimming removed 0 bases at V and 2 bases at J, with 15 bases between. The chain's CDR3 is CASSQDIGRYITDTQYF. The CDR3 nucleotides are TGCGCCAGCAGCCAAGATATCGGCAGATATATCACAGATACGCAGTATTTT.

This chain uses TRBV20-1 with TRBJ1-4; the match to TRBD1 covers 7 bases. This CDR3 region has 16 residues. CDR1 and CDR2 from the germline V gene are DFQATT and SNEGSKA (reference sequence). Trimming at V came to 1 base and at J to 7 bases, leaving 12 bases not matched to a gene. CDR3 loop: CSARASTDREGEKLFF. CDR3 coding DNA: TGCAGTGCTAGAGCCAGCACCGACAGGGAGGGTGAAAAACTGTTTTTT.

There are a few counts of this clonotype. The CDR3 sequence is CASSLGPLDGELFF. The CDR3 DNA sequence: TGTGCCAGCAGCTTAGGACCCCTGGACGGGGAGCTGTTTTTT. The V gene is TRBV7-2, the J gene TRBJ2-2; D is unclear. The ends were cut back, 1 base at V and 7 bases at J, with 10 bases in the middle. The CDR3 covers 14 residues. Germline loops: CDR1 SGHTA, CDR2 FQGNSA.

The chain carries TRBV6-1 and TRBJ2-2; TRBD1 aligns across 8 bases. The CDR3 is made up of 15 amino acids. Germline V gene data show CDR1 as MNHNS and CDR2 as SASEGT. J lost 7 bases, V lost 8 bases, and 12 bases had no gene match. CDR3 DNA: TGTGCCAGCGGAATGGGACAGGTGGCGGTCGGGGAGCTGTTTTTT. Its protein is CASGMGQVAVGELFF.

The DNA for the CDR3 is TGCAGCGTTGAAGGGGGAGACAGAGTTAGCGAAGCTTTCTTT. Translation gives CSVEGGDRVSEAFF. V is TRBV29-1 and J is TRBJ1-1; D perhaps matches TRBD1 (5 bases). This CDR3 has 14 residues. Trimming left V 1 base short and J 8 bases short, with 17 bases between. Germline lookup yields CDR1 SQVTM and CDR2 ANQGSEA.

V usage is TRBV11-2 and J usage is TRBJ2-5; a weak D match, TRBD2 (6 bases). Germline V gives CDR1 SGHAT, CDR2 FQNNGV. Trimming stripped 2 bases from V and 3 bases from J, with 13 bases between. The length of the CDR3 is 15 residues. The CDR3 here is CASSLNAGGEETQYF. The CDR3 coding sequence is TGTGCCAGCAGCTTAAATGCGGGCGGGGAAGAGACCCAGTACTTC.

V and J are TRBV7-9 and TRBJ2-1, with D possibly being TRBD1 (6 bases). CDR1 is SEHNR and CDR2 is FQNEAQ in the germline V gene (reference sequence). The CDR3 extends over 17 amino acids. V lost 7 bases and J lost 3, with 22 bases in between. The CDR3 spells CASTGLSGQGNYNEQFF. The CDR3 region has the DNA TGTGCCAGCACGGGGCTGTCGGGGCAGGGGAACTACAATGAGCAGTTCTTC. Filled out from reference TRBV7-9 and TRBJ2-1, the complete variable domain reads DTGVSQNPRHKITKRGQNVTFRCDPISEHNRLYWYRQTLGQGPEFLTYFQNEAQLEKSRLLSDRFSAERPKGSFSTLEIQRTEQGDSAMYLCASTGLSGQGNYNEQFFGPGTRLTVL.

This clonotype turned up a few times. The chain employs TRBV12-3 or TRBV12-4 and TRBJ2-7; D is possibly TRBD2 (5 bases). This CDR3 comprises 15 residues. The V end was cut by 1 base, the J end by 3 bases, with 13 bases between. The CDR3 nucleotides read TGTGCCAGCAGTTTAGTCCCCCGGGCGGGCTACGAGCAGTACTTC. It codes for CASSLVPRAGYEQYF.